This is a list of T cell receptor beta chains from one sample in a study of OX40 agonist ivuxolimab in advanced cancers. This table comes from immunoSEQ multiplex PCR, and its TCRdb copy is limited to in-frame clones, with some not included. Among around 72,000 clones listed, more than 85% were seen once. The sequenced sample was CD4+ or CD8+ T cells sorted from blood, obtained in a trial of the OX40 agonist ivuxolimab. Receptor source: an adult with an advanced solid tumor such as melanoma, head and neck, liver or kidney cancer. CDR3s include the opening cysteine and the closing phenylalanine or tryptophan. The D gene is left open where the match is weak. Expanded clones get a size class; other rows say once, few or many, or leave the size out.

TRBD1	TRBV7-3	.	TRBJ2-5	TGTGCCAGCAGCCCAGACAGGGGAAGTCAAGAGACCCAGTACTTC	CASSPDRGSQETQYF
.	TRBV1	.	TRBJ2-1	TGCACCAGCAGCTCTACGAGCGGGAGGGCCGGAAATGAGCAGTTCTTC	CTSSSTSGRAGNEQFF
.	TRBV7-5	.	TRBJ2-1	TGTGTCAGAAGCTTAGCCAAGCGGGAGGGCCTCTACAATGAGCAGTTCTTC	CVRSLAKREGLYNEQFF
.	TRBV11-3	.	TRBJ1-2	TGTGCCAGCAGCTTAGATCAGCAGGACAGTACTGGCTACACCTTC	CASSLDQQDSTGYTF
TRBD2	TRBV9	.	TRBJ2-3	TGTGCCAGCAGCAAAACTCCGGGACTAGCGTCAGATACGCAGTATTTT	CASSKTPGLASDTQYF
.	TRBV4-2	once	TRBJ2-1	TGTGCCAGCAGCCAAGACAGGGCGGAGCAGTTCTTC	CASSQDRAEQFF
TRBD1	TRBV5-4	.	TRBJ2-3	TGTGCCAGCAGCCAGGGACAGGGGCGCGATACGCAGTATTTT	CASSQGQGRDTQYF
.	TRBV6-1	.	TRBJ2-2	TGTGCCAGCAATATGGGACGGGCCGCCACCCGGGAGCTGTTTTTT	CASNMGRAATRELFF
TRBD1	TRBV28	.	TRBJ2-4	TGTGCCAGCCACTGGACAGGGCAAAACATTCAGTACTTC	CASHWTGQNIQYF
.	TRBV19	.	TRBJ2-7	TGTGCCAGTAGTATAGCGGGTAGTGGAATCTACGAGCAGTACTTC	CASSIAGSGIYEQYF
TRBD2	TRBV6-4	.	TRBJ2-7	TGTGCCAGCGCCAGAAGGGCGGGAGAGCCGAACGAGCAGTACTTC	CASARRAGEPNEQYF
TRBD1	TRBV27	.	TRBJ1-1	TGTGCCAGCGGACGAGACAGGGCCACTGAAGCTTTCTTT	CASGRDRATEAFF
.	TRBV6-6	once	TRBJ2-1	TGTGCCAGCAGTCGGCTCAATGAGCAGTTCTTC	CASSRLNEQFF
.	TRBV18	.	TRBJ1-2	TGTGCCAGCTCACAAGAGGGGTCGAGCGGCTACACCTTC	CASSQEGSSGYTF
TRBD1	TRBV28	.	TRBJ2-3	TGTGCCAGCAGTTCCTGGGACAGGGGGAGCACAGATACGCAGTATTTT	CASSSWDRGSTDTQYF
.	TRBV6-1	.	TRBJ1-1	TGTGCCAGCAGACGTGGAGTGAACACTGAAGCTTTCTTT	CASRRGVNTEAFF
.	TRBV29-1	.	TRBJ2-6	TGCAGCGCAGGGGGGTCTGGGGCCAACGTCCTGACTTTC	CSAGGSGANVLTF
TRBD1	TRBV2	.	TRBJ1-5	TGTGCCAGCAGGGGATGGGACAGCCTCAATCAGCCCCAGCATTTT	CASRGWDSLNQPQHF
.	TRBV7-2	.	TRBJ2-5	TGTGCCAGCAGCTTAGGGGCGGCGGACCAAGAGACCCAGTACTTC	CASSLGAADQETQYF
TRBD1	TRBV6-6	.	TRBJ2-7	TGTGCCAGCAGCATCGACAGGGGTATCTCCTACGAGCAGTACTTC	CASSIDRGISYEQYF
.	TRBV15	.	TRBJ2-2	TGTGCCACCAGCAGAGATGTCGGGCAGGGGTCTACCGGGGAGCTGTTTTTT	CATSRDVGQGSTGELFF
.	TRBV5-5	.	TRBJ2-7	TGTGCCAGCAGCTTTACCCAGGGGCGCGGAGAGGACGAGCAGTACTTC	CASSFTQGRGEDEQYF
.	TRBV5-8	.	TRBJ1-3	TGTGCCAGCAGCTTCGGGGGGGCCAGTCCCTCTGGAAACACCATATATTTT	CASSFGGASPSGNTIYF
.	TRBV4-1	once	TRBJ2-1	TGCGCCAGCAGCCCCCCCTACCGGGATCCCTACAATGAGCAGTTCTTC	CASSPPYRDPYNEQFF
.	TRBV10-3	.	TRBJ1-1	TGTGCCATCAGTGAAAGGACAGAGAACACTGAAGCTTTCTTT	CAISERTENTEAFF
TRBD2	TRBV30	.	TRBJ2-1	TGTGCCTGGAGAACTAGCGGGGGCTACAATGAGCAGTTCTTC	CAWRTSGGYNEQFF
TRBD2	TRBV19	.	TRBJ2-5	TGTGCCAGTACCTCACAGGCGGAGGGAGGGGAGACCCAGTACTTC	CASTSQAEGGETQYF
.	TRBV10-1	.	TRBJ2-5	TGCGCCAGCAGTCCGGAGGGCCGGGAGACCCAGTACTTC	CASSPEGRETQYF
.	TRBV7-2	once	TRBJ2-7	TGTGCCAGCAGCCCTACATGGGAAGAGCAGTACTTC	CASSPTWEEQYF